Presented here are 28 T cell receptor beta chains from one specimen sequenced in a study of CXCR3-negative and CXCR3-positive naive CD8 T cells. It was by 5' RACE with UMI labels that the TRB cDNA libraries were prepared. TCRdb reprocessed the 5' RACE reads, with one entry per CDR3 protein and no DNA. This sample's table has about 43,000 distinct CDR3 sequences. Sequenced: memory CD8+ T cells from blood. Every receptor here comes from a human donor in good health. Some clones in this sample may be carry-over from other donors' samples.

V usage is TRBV15 and J usage is TRBJ1-4; lacking DNA, the TRBD1 call made by TCRdb goes unchecked. The CDR3 has 16 residues. Germline lookup yields CDR1 LNHNV and CDR2 YYDKDF (reference sequence). CDR3: CATSRDSGTGNEKLFF.

The V call is TRBV19, the J call TRBJ1-3. This CDR3 has 16 amino acids. Germline V lookup: CDR1 LNHDA, CDR2 SQIVND (reference sequence). CDR3 region: CASSSFGRSSGNTIYF.

The genes are TRBV20-1 and TRBJ1-5. The CDR3 length is 14 residues. Germline loops: CDR1 DFQATT, CDR2 SNEGSKA (reference sequence). The CDR3 reads CSAEPLYSNQPQHF.

V gene TRBV25-1 combines with J gene TRBJ1-4. The CDR3 runs 13 residues. Germline CDR1 reads MGHDK; CDR2 reads SYGVNS. CDR3 amino acids: CASRQGGSEKLFF.

The V and J genes are TRBV29-1 and TRBJ2-7. Looked up from germline, CDR1 is SQVTM and CDR2 is ANQGSEA. The CDR3 spans 12 residues. The CDR3 spells CSVEEGSYEQYF.

The chain carries TRBV6-2 or TRBV6-3 and TRBJ1-1; the D gene TCRdb calls, TRBD1, cannot be checked with no DNA. Germline V gives CDR1 MNHEY, CDR2 SVGEGT. The CDR3 has 14 amino acids. CDR3 in amino acids: CASSYTPPYTEAFF.

The chain links TRBV12-3 or TRBV12-4 to TRBJ1-4; lacking DNA, the TRBD1 call made by TCRdb goes unchecked. The CDR3 is made up of 14 amino acids. The chain's CDR3 is CASSFGISTPNLFF.

The gene calls are TRBV9 and TRBJ2-1; absent DNA, TCRdb's TRBD1 call cannot be checked. Germline CDR1 and CDR2: SGDLS and YYNGEE. The CDR3 has 16 amino acids. This CDR3 reads CASSPSGGSSYNEQFF. Full variable domain (missing parts from reference TRBV9 and TRBJ2-1): DSGVTQTPKHLITATGQRVTLRCSPRSGDLSVYWYQQSLDQGLQFLIQYYNGEERAKGNILERFSAQQFPDLHSELNLSSLELGDSALYFCASSPSGGSSYNEQFFGPGTRLTVL.

The rearrangement joins TRBV5-6 to TRBJ1-5; TCRdb outputs TRBD1, but without DNA this stays unchecked. The CDR3 loop spans 14 amino acids. The germline gives CDR1 SGHDT, CDR2 YYEEEE. The CDR3 region is CASSQGGGNQPQHF.

Here the CDR3 reads CASSPHLDQETQYF. V is TRBV28 and J is TRBJ2-5. The CDR3 covers 14 residues. Germline V gene data show CDR1 as MDHEN and CDR2 as SYDVKM.

This chain joins TRBV28 and TRBJ1-2. This CDR3 has 11 residues. Germline V gives CDR1 MDHEN, CDR2 SYDVKM. CDR3 region: CASSYSSSYTF.

This chain uses TRBV6-5 with TRBJ2-6; the TCRdb call, TRBD1, lacks DNA for checking. The V gene's germline CDR1 is MNHEY and CDR2 SVGAGI. This CDR3 is 20 amino acids long. CDR3 loop: CASSYPRNRGGDSGANVLTF.

This sequence joins TRBV12-3 or TRBV12-4 and TRBJ1-2; checking the TCRdb D call of TRBD1 is not possible without DNA. CDR3 length: 15 amino acids. CDR3 residues: CASSLAGTANYGYTF.

The chain is built from TRBV2 and TRBJ1-5. Germline assignment: CDR1 SNHLY and CDR2 FYNNEI. The CDR3 is 15 amino acids. This CDR3 is CASSEARLGNQPQHF.

The chain couples TRBV12-3 or TRBV12-4 to TRBJ2-1; TCRdb designates TRBD1, a call that cannot be tested without DNA. The CDR3 runs 15 residues. The CDR3 is CASSPLWGAGNEQFF.

The rearrangement joins TRBV12-3 or TRBV12-4 to TRBJ2-1; checking the TCRdb D call of TRBD1 is not possible without DNA. The CDR3 covers 14 residues. CDR3 residues: CASSDGQGGDEQFF.

The chain is built from TRBV28 and TRBJ1-1; TCRdb reports TRBD1, a call that lacks DNA to check it against. This CDR3 is built from 15 residues. Germline CDR1 reads MDHEN; CDR2 reads SYDVKM. The CDR3 protein is CASSPPGDVVTEAFF.

The chain is built from TRBV6-2 or TRBV6-3 and TRBJ1-5. CDR1 MNHEY and CDR2 SVGEGT come from the germline V gene. CDR3 length: 12 residues. The chain's CDR3 is CASSGLNQPQHF.

V and J are TRBV20-1 and TRBJ2-3; TCRdb designates TRBD1, a call that cannot be tested without DNA. The CDR3 extends over 15 amino acids. Per germline, CDR1 DFQATT and CDR2 SNEGSKA (reference sequence). The CDR3 spells CSAREEGGLRNTQYF.

This chain links TRBV7-6 with TRBJ2-5. Germline CDR1 SGHVS, CDR2 FNYEAQ. The length of the CDR3 is 14 residues. The CDR3 loop reads CASSLTGWQETQYF. The variable domain in full, completed from reference TRBV7-6 and TRBJ2-5, reads GAGVSQSPRYKVTKRGQDVALRCDPISGHVSLYWYRQALGQGPEFLTYFNYEAQQDKSGLPNDRFSAERPEGSISTLTIQRTEQRDSAMYRCASSLTGWQETQYFGPGTRLLVL.

This sequence joins TRBV20-1 and TRBJ2-2. CDR1 is DFQATT, CDR2 SNEGSKA, per germline (reference sequence). The CDR3 has 13 residues. CDR3 sequence reads: CSARDGDTGELFF.

This chain links TRBV7-9 with TRBJ2-5. Germline-derived CDR1 and CDR2 are SEHNR and FQNEAQ (reference sequence). The CDR3 runs 11 residues. CDR3 sequence reads: CASSRQEAQYF.

The V call is TRBV7-9, the J call TRBJ1-4; TCRdb picks TRBD1, but there is no DNA to check that call. Germline loops: CDR1 SEHNR, CDR2 FQNEAQ (reference sequence). CDR3 size: 17 residues. The chain's CDR3 is CASSPSLGQGHNEKLFF.

The gene calls are TRBV5-6 and TRBJ1-1; TCRdb's D call of TRBD1 is untestable without DNA. The CDR3 runs to 13 residues. Germline values: CDR1 SGHDT, CDR2 YYEEEE. CDR3 in amino acids: CASSTGVFTEAFF.

This sequence joins TRBV7-9 and TRBJ2-5; the TRBD1 assignment by TCRdb is unverifiable without DNA. Germline CDR1 and CDR2: SEHNR and FQNEAQ (reference sequence). The CDR3 covers 14 residues. CDR3 region: CASSLKVTEETQYF. Full variable domain (outside the CDR3, taken from reference TRBV7-9 and TRBJ2-5): DTGVSQNPRHKITKRGQNVTFRCDPISEHNRLYWYRQTLGQGPEFLTYFQNEAQLEKSRLLSDRFSAERPKGSFSTLEIQRTEQGDSAMYLCASSLKVTEETQYFGPGTRLLVL.

This chain uses TRBV29-1 with TRBJ2-3; TCRdb names TRBD2, which stays unverified in the absence of DNA. Germline CDR1 SQVTM, CDR2 ANQGSEA. This CDR3 comprises 14 residues. The CDR3 protein is CSVEDETGVGRQYF.

V is TRBV20-1 and J is TRBJ2-7; the TCRdb call, TRBD1, lacks DNA for checking. This CDR3 region has 12 residues. Germline CDR1 and CDR2: DFQATT and SNEGSKA (reference sequence). CDR3 sequence reads: CSASWGAGEQYF.

This chain uses TRBV6-2 or TRBV6-3 with TRBJ1-5; TCRdb returns TRBD1, unconfirmable since there is no DNA. The germline gives CDR1 MNHEY, CDR2 SVGEGT. The CDR3 runs to 15 residues. The CDR3 region is CASSDRTDLPAPQHF.